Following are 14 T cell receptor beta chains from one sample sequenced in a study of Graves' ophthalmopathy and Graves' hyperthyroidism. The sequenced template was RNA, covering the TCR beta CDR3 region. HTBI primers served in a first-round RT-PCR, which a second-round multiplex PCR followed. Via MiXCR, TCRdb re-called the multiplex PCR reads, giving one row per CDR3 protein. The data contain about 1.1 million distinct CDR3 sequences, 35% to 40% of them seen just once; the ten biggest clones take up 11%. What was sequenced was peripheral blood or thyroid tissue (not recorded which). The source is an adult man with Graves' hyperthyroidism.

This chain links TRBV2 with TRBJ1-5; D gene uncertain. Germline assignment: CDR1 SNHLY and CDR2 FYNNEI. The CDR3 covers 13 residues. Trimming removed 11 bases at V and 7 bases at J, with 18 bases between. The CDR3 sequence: CASDGRVGQPQHF. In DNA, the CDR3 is TGTGCCTCGGACGGACGGGTAGGGCAGCCCCAGCATTTT.

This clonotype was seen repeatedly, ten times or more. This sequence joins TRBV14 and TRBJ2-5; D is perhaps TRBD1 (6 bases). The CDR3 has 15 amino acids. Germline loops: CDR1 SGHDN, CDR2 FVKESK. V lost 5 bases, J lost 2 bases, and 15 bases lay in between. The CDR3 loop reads CASSYGQIWQETQYF. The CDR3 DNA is TGTGCCAGCAGCTACGGACAGATCTGGCAAGAGACCCAGTACTTC.

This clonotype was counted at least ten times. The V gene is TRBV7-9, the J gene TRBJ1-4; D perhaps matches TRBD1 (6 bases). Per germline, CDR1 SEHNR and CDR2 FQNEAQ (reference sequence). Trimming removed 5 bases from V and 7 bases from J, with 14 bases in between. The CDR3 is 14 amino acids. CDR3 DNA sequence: TGTGCCAGCAGCCCTCTAGGGGGGCCTGAAAAACTGTTTTTT. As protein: CASSPLGGPEKLFF.

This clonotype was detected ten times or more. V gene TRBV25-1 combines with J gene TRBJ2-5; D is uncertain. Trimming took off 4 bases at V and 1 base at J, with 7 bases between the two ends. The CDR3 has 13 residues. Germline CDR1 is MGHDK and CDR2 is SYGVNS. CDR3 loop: CASSVPVQETQYF. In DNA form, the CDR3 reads TGTGCCAGCAGTGTTCCTGTCCAAGAGACCCAGTACTTC.

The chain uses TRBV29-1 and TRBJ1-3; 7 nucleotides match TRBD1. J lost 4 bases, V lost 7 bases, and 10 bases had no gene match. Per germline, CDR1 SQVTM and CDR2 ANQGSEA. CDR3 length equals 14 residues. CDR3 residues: CSAGQAGTGNTIYF. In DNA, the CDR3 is TGCAGCGCTGGACAGGCGGGAACCGGAAACACCATATATTTT. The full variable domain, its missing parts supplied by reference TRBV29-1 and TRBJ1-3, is SAVISQKPSRDICQRGTSLTIQCQVDSQVTMMFWYRQQPGQSLTLIATANQGSEATYESGFVIDKFPISRPNLTFSTLTVSNMSPEDSSIYLCSAGQAGTGNTIYFGEGSWLTVV.

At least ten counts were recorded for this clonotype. The CDR3 bases are TGTGCCAGCAGCATAGGACGGAACAATCAGCCCCAGCATTTT. Protein sequence: CASSIGRNNQPQHF. This chain connects TRBV7-9 to TRBJ1-5; D gene unclear. Germline loops: CDR1 SEHNR, CDR2 FQNEAQ (reference sequence). V lost 5 bases and J 3 bases, leaving 11 bases between the germline ends. The CDR3 is 14 residues long.

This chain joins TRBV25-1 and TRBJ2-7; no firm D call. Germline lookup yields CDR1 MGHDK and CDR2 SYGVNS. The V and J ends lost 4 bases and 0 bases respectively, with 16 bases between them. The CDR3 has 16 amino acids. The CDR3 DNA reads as TGTGCCAGCAGTGCTAGTACCCTCCTGAACTCCTACGAGCAGTACTTC. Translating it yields CASSASTLLNSYEQYF.

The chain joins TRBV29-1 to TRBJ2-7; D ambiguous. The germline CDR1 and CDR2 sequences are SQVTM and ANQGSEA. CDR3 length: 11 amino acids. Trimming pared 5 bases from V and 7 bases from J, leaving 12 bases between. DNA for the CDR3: TGCAGCGTTTCTCCGTTTTCGGAGCAGTACTTC. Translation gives CSVSPFSEQYF.

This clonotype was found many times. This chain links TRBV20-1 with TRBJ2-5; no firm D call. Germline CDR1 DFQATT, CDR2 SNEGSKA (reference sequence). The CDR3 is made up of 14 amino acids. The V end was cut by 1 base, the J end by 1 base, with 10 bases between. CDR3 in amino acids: CSARGPRRQETQYF. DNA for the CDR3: TGCAGTGCTAGAGGACCTCGGCGCCAAGAGACCCAGTACTTC.

This CDR3 is CSVEDPRGRTDTQYF. The CDR3 DNA follows: TGCAGCGTTGAAGATCCCCGGGGTCGGACAGATACGCAGTATTTT. This rearrangement joins TRBV29-1 to TRBJ2-3; TRBD2 is a possible D gene (5 bases). The CDR3 loop spans 15 amino acids. Germline CDR1 is SQVTM and CDR2 is ANQGSEA. With 0 bases removed from V and 3 bases from J, the gap between germline ends came to 13 bases.

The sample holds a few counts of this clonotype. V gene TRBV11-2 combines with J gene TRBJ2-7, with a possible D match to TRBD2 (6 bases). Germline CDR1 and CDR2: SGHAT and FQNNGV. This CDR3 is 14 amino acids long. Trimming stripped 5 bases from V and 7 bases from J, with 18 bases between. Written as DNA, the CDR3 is TGTGCCAGCAGCAAAGCCGGCGGGACCGAGGAGCAGTACTTC. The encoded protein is CASSKAGGTEEQYF.

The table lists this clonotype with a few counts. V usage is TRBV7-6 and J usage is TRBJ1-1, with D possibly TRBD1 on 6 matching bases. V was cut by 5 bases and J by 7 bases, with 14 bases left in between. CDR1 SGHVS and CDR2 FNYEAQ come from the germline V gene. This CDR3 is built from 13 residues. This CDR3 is CASSVDRTGEAFF. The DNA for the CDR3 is TGTGCCAGCAGCGTTGACAGGACGGGTGAAGCTTTCTTT.

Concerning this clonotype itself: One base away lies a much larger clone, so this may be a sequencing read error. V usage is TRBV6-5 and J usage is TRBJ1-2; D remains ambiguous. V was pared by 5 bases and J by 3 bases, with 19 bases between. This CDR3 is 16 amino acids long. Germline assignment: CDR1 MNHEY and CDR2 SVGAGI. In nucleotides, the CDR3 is TGTGCCAGCAGTCAGATCAAATTGGGCAGCGACTATGGCTACACCTTC. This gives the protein CASSQIKLGSDYGYTF.

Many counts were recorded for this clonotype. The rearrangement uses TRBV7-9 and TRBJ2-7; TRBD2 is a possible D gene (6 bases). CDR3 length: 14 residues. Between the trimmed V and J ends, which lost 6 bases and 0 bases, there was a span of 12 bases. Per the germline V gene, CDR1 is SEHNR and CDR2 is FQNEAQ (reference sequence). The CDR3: CASREGTGSYEQYF. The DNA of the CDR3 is TGTGCCAGCAGGGAGGGCACGGGCTCCTACGAGCAGTACTTC.